The 16 T cell receptor beta chains below all came from one sample that was sequenced in a study of CD8+CD57+ T cells in acquired aplastic anemia. According to the study, genomic DNA was the template for TCR beta VDJ and CDR3 profiling. TCRdb reprocessed the reads via MiXCR and lists one record per CDR3 protein. Of about 110,000 distinct CDR3 sequences listed, around half are singletons. Sequenced input: sorted CD4+, CD8+, or CD8+CD57+ T cells (not recorded which) from PBMCs. These receptors were collected from a human donor in good health, serving as a control.

The chain uses TRBV9 and TRBJ2-7, with TRBD1 identical over 9 bases. CDR3 length equals 14 residues. Germline CDR1 and CDR2: SGDLS and YYNGEE. Losses at the gene ends were 3 bases for V and 4 bases for J; bases not matched to a gene: 5. This CDR3 reads CASSETGTGYEQYF. Here the CDR3 DNA reads TGTGCCAGCAGCGAGACCGGGACAGGGTACGAGCAGTACTTC. Based on the CDR3 plus reference TRBV9 and TRBJ2-7, the full variable domain is DSGVTQTPKHLITATGQRVTLRCSPRSGDLSVYWYQQSLDQGLQFLIQYYNGEERAKGNILERFSAQQFPDLHSELNLSSLELGDSALYFCASSETGTGYEQYFGPGTRLTVT.

About this clonotype: A much more abundant neighbour one base away suggests this may be a read error. This rearrangement joins TRBV6-5 to TRBJ1-1; TRBD1 is a possible D gene (6 bases). Germline CDR1 is MNHEY and CDR2 is SVGAGI. The CDR3 runs to 15 residues. The chain's CDR3 is CASSLPDRRNTGAFF. CDR3 DNA sequence: TGTGCCAGCAGTTTGCCGGACAGAAGGAACACTGGAGCTTTCTTT.

Only a few counts were recorded for this clonotype. The chain uses TRBV25-1 and TRBJ1-6; D remains unclear. CDR3 length equals 14 residues. Trimming removed 0 bases at V and 8 bases at J, with 8 bases between. Germline V lookup: CDR1 MGHDK, CDR2 SYGVNS. Here the CDR3 DNA reads TGTGCCAGCAGTGAATACTTAACCGATTCACCCCTCCACTTT. Its translation is CASSEYLTDSPLHF.

This clonotype was seen many times. V gene TRBV20-1 combines with J gene TRBJ1-1, with a weak D call TRBD1 (6 bases). From germline, CDR1 is DFQATT and CDR2 SNEGSKA (reference sequence). CDR3 length equals 13 residues. V lost 1 base and J 3 bases, leaving 9 bases between the germline ends. This chain's CDR3 is CSARARGDTEAFF. The CDR3 DNA reads as TGCAGTGCTAGAGCCAGGGGAGACACTGAAGCTTTCTTT.

This clonotype showed up many times. The rearrangement joins TRBV20-1 to TRBJ2-7, with 15 positions matching TRBD2. The CDR3 is 17 residues long. Losses at the gene ends were 0 bases for V and 2 bases for J; bases not matched to a gene: 5. The germline gives CDR1 DFQATT, CDR2 SNEGSKA (reference sequence). The DNA of the CDR3 is TGCAGTGCTAGAGATGAGCGGACTAGCGGGGGGGCCTACGAGCAGTACTTC. Amino acid sequence: CSARDERTSGGAYEQYF.

The chain is built from TRBV29-1 and TRBJ2-7, with a tentative D call TRBD1 (6 bases). The CDR3 is made up of 14 amino acids. CDR1 and CDR2 (germline): SQVTM, ANQGSEA. V lost 4 bases to trimming and J lost 0 bases, with 13 bases between them. DNA of the CDR3: TGCAGCGTTGTAGGGGGATTTGGCTCCTACGAGCAGTACTTC. Protein product: CSVVGGFGSYEQYF.

The chain joins TRBV15 to TRBJ2-3, with 10 bases identical to TRBD2. This CDR3 region has 16 residues. Germline assignment: CDR1 LNHNV and CDR2 YYDKDF (reference sequence). V lost 4 bases and J lost 0; bases outside the gene matches: 4. The CDR3 loop reads CATSNVAGGSTDTQYF. The CDR3 coding sequence is TGTGCCACCAGCAACGTAGCGGGGGGAAGCACAGATACGCAGTATTTT.

Note on this clonotype: This sequence may be a read error, since a much larger clone differs from it by one base. The genes are TRBV13 and TRBJ1-3; possible D gene TRBD1, 5 bases. This CDR3 comprises 15 residues. CDR1 PRHDT and CDR2 FYEKMQ come from the germline V gene (reference sequence). The CDR3 spells CAGSTRERYGNTIYF. The CDR3, as DNA: TGTGCCGGCAGCACCAGGGAGAGGTACGGAAACACCATATATTTT.

In this sample, this clonotype turned up many times. The V and J genes are TRBV6-5 and TRBJ1-2, with 8 positions matching TRBD1. The CDR3 consists of 16 residues. V was pared by 2 bases and J by 0 bases, with 5 bases of the junction left unmatched. Germline V gives CDR1 MNHEY, CDR2 SVGAGI. The CDR3 protein is CASSYGQGATNYGYTF. In DNA form, the CDR3 reads TGTGCCAGCAGTTACGGGCAGGGGGCTACTAACTATGGCTACACCTTC.

The chain uses TRBV9 and TRBJ1-2; the match to TRBD1 covers 7 bases. The CDR3 covers 14 residues. Germline V CDR1 and CDR2: SGDLS, YYNGEE. Germline trimming cut 7 bases from V and 6 bases from J; bases unmatched to any gene: 12. The CDR3 region is CASGRGRGSDGYTF. The DNA of the CDR3 is TGTGCCAGCGGGAGGGGGCGCGGGTCGGATGGCTACACCTTC.

J is TRBJ1-1 and V is TRBV2; D might be TRBD1 (6 bases). Germline CDR1 is SNHLY and CDR2 is FYNNEI. The CDR3 runs to 14 residues. The ends were cut back, 3 bases at V and 0 bases at J, with 8 bases in the middle. CDR3: CASSEAGVNTEAFF. In DNA, the CDR3 is TGTGCCAGCAGTGAGGCAGGGGTGAACACTGAAGCTTTCTTT.

This clonotype occurred many times. This chain connects TRBV5-1 to TRBJ2-5; the match to TRBD2 covers 8 bases. With V trimmed by 4 bases and J by 2 bases, 7 bases remained unmatched. The CDR3 is 15 residues long. Germline CDR1 is SGHRS and CDR2 is YFSETQ. In DNA form, the CDR3 reads TGCGCCAGCAGCACGACGGAGCGGGGGCAAGAGACCCAGTACTTC. Its translation is CASSTTERGQETQYF.

The table lists this clonotype with a count of one. This chain's CDR3 is CAISAAEESSYEQYF. In DNA form, the CDR3 reads TGTGCCATCAGTGCGGCTGAGGAGAGTTCCTACGAGCAGTACTTC. The chain is built from TRBV10-3 and TRBJ2-7; D is ambiguous. Trimming shortened V by 4 bases and J by 1 base, and 14 bases separated the two germline ends. Germline V gene lookup returns CDR1 ENHRY and CDR2 SYGVKD. The CDR3 extends over 15 amino acids.

This CDR3 is CASSEGPGQGQAFF. In DNA form, the CDR3 reads TGTGCCAGCAGTGAAGGCCCGGGACAGGGGCAAGCTTTCTTT. This chain uses TRBV2 with TRBJ1-1; the match to TRBD1 covers 10 bases. The CDR3 consists of 14 residues. Germline loops: CDR1 SNHLY, CDR2 FYNNEI. The ends lost 1 base at V and 9 bases at J; junction bases unmatched: 5.

Ten or more counts support this clonotype. The chain uses TRBV6-4 and TRBJ2-6; 7 bases fit TRBD1. J gave up 0 bases and V 0 bases, and 17 bases lay outside the gene matches. The length of the CDR3 is 22 residues. The V gene's germline CDR1 is MRHNA and CDR2 SNTAGT. This chain's CDR3 is CASSDSAKTGAPPFSGANVLTF. The CDR3 bases are TGTGCCAGCAGTGACTCGGCTAAAACAGGGGCCCCTCCCTTCTCTGGGGCCAACGTCCTGACTTTC.

Points on this clonotype: This likely comes from a read error, as the CDR3 has no conserved phenylalanine or tryptophan at its end. This rearrangement joins TRBV27 to TRBJ1-5; D uncertain. With 2 bases removed from V and 4 bases from J, the gap between germline ends came to 12 bases. CDR1 is MNHEY, CDR2 SMNVEV, per germline (reference sequence). This CDR3 has 15 amino acids. CDR3 in amino acids: CASSLGTGKNQPQHL. CDR3 bases: TGTGCCAGCAGTTTAGGCACGGGAAAAAATCAGCCCCAGCATCTT.